Listed below are T cell receptor beta chains from one sample, sequenced in a study of blood T cells in healthy people across ages. TCRdb recomputed calls from the 5' RACE reads with MiXCR, one row per CDR3 protein. Here the sample spans roughly 1.5 million distinct CDR3 sequences, approximately 43% being singletons. What was sequenced was blood. These receptors all come from a young woman in good health. Each CDR3 is given with its conserved first and last residue. Each record gives: D gene, V gene, J gene, clone size, CDR3 DNA, CDR3 protein. The D gene is left open where the match is weak. Rows may omit the clone size; those that give it use once, few, many or a size class.

-	TRBV27	TRBJ1-3	-	TGTGCCACGCGCGCCGGAAACACCATATATTTT	CATRAGNTIYF
-	TRBV4-3	TRBJ2-7	many	TGCGCCAGCAGCCAAGACTTACGACAGGACTCCTACGAGCAGTACTTC	CASSQDLRQDSYEQYF
-	TRBV7-9	TRBJ2-5	-	TGTGCCAGCAGCTTACTTGGGGCAGTGCTACCGTCAACCCAGTACTTC	CASSLLGAVLPSTQYF
-	TRBV7-2	TRBJ1-2	few	TGTGCCAGCAGCTTAGAGGGAGACGGGCTCCTCTATGGCTACACCTTC	CASSLEGDGLLYGYTF
-	TRBV6-5	TRBJ1-2	few	TGTGCCAGCAGTTCCGTTACGCACTATGGCTACACCTTC	CASSSVTHYGYTF
TRBD1	TRBV7-2	TRBJ2-7	-	TGTGCCAGCAGCCCCGGGACAGGGCGGCACGAGCAGTACTTC	CASSPGTGRHEQYF
-	TRBV18	TRBJ2-2	few	TGTGCCAGCTCACCACCGGAAAGGACCGGGGAGCTGTTTTTT	CASSPPERTGELFF
-	TRBV28	TRBJ1-5	few	TGTGCCAGCAGCGAAACGATCAATCAGCCCCAGCATTTT	CASSETINQPQHF
-	TRBV27	TRBJ2-7	many	TGTGCCAGCAGTTCCCCAGTTGGCGAGCAGTACTTC	CASSSPVGEQYF
TRBD2	TRBV20-1	TRBJ2-2	-	TGCAGTGCTAGAGTAGGGGAGGGGCACAGGCCCCAGGACGGGGAGCTGTTTTTT	CSARVGEGHRPQDGELFF
TRBD2	TRBV5-1	TRBJ2-1	-	TGCGCCAGCAGCAAAACCACCGGGACTAGCAGCAATGAGCAGTTCTTC	CASSKTTGTSSNEQFF
-	TRBV4-1	TRBJ1-1	-	TGCGCCAGCAGAAACAGGGCGAAGAACACTGAAGCTTTCTTT	CASRNRAKNTEAFF
-	TRBV7-9	TRBJ1-5	-	TGTGCCAGCAGCTTTAACACAGGGATTCAGCCCCAGCATTTT	CASSFNTGIQPQHF
-	TRBV9	TRBJ1-1	-	TGTGCCAGCAGCGCGAACGACAGGTGTGGGGCTTTCTTT	CASSANDRCGAFF
-	TRBV14	TRBJ1-2	-	TGTGCCAGCAGCCAAGACCGCGGAGGGATCTATGGCTACACCTTC	CASSQDRGGIYGYTF
-	TRBV11-2	TRBJ2-1	-	TGTGCCAGCAGCTCCGTCCCGGGACCCACCTACGAGCAGTTCTTC	CASSSVPGPTYEQFF
-	TRBV3-1	TRBJ2-7	-	TGTGCCAGCAGCCAAGAACACCGAAGCTACGAGCAGTACTTC	CASSQEHRSYEQYF
-	TRBV29-1	TRBJ2-3	-	TGCAGCGCCCCTGATTCCCGCACAGATACGCAGTATTTT	CSAPDSRTDTQYF
TRBD2	TRBV14	TRBJ2-1	few	TGTGCCAGCAGCCAAGTAGCGGGAGCGGGATCCTACAATGAGCAGTTCTTC	CASSQVAGAGSYNEQFF
-	TRBV7-9	TRBJ2-1	-	TGTGCCAGCAGCTTCCAGGGAATGAGGTTAAATGAGCAGTTCTTC	CASSFQGMRLNEQFF
TRBD1	TRBV9	TRBJ2-3	-	TGTGCCAGCAGCCCGATACAGGGGGAAGTAGGGCAGTATTTT	CASSPIQGEVGQYF
-	TRBV20-1	TRBJ2-7	-	TGCAGTGCCTCTAGGGGTTCGTCCTACGAGCAGTACTTC	CSASRGSSYEQYF
-	TRBV20-1	TRBJ2-7	-	TGCAGTGCTCGGACGAGCTCCTACAATGAGCAGTACTTC	CSARTSSYNEQYF
-	TRBV5-1	TRBJ2-1	-	TGCGCCAGCAGCTCTGACCGTTCCGGGACTCCCTTAGGCGGGCAGTTCTTC	CASSSDRSGTPLGGQFF
-	TRBV9	TRBJ2-7	few	TGTGCCAGCAGCGTAGGTGTTGGTCACTACGAGCAGTACTTC	CASSVGVGHYEQYF
-	TRBV5-1	TRBJ2-7	-	TGCGCCAGCAGCTCGGGACACGTGGGCGAGCAGTACTTC	CASSSGHVGEQYF
TRBD1	TRBV2	TRBJ1-1	-	TGTGCCAGCAGTCAGACACAGGGGGCGAGCACTGAAGCTTTCTTT	CASSQTQGASTEAFF
TRBD1	TRBV19	TRBJ2-1	-	TGTGCCAGTAGTAACCAGGGGGCTCGGAATGAGCAGTTCTTC	CASSNQGARNEQFF
-	TRBV27	TRBJ2-5	-	TGTGCCAGCAGTCTCTTGACAGCGCAAGAGACCCAGTACTTC	CASSLLTAQETQYF
-	TRBV15	TRBJ2-5	many	TGTGCCACCAGCAGAGATGACACACTAATCCAACAAGAGACCCAGTACTTC	CATSRDDTLIQQETQYF
-	TRBV20-1	TRBJ1-5	-	TGCAGTGCTAGACGAATCGGACAGCCGGCCGGCAATCAGCCCCAGCATTTT	CSARRIGQPAGNQPQHF
-	TRBV7-9	TRBJ1-1	-	TGTGCCAGCAGCCCAAAAAACCCGGCGAACACTGAAGCTTTCTTT	CASSPKNPANTEAFF
-	TRBV10-3	TRBJ2-5	few	TGTGCCACCGAGTTTCGGACCGGCGACGCTCAAGAGACCCAGTACTTC	CATEFRTGDAQETQYF
TRBD1	TRBV2	TRBJ2-3	few	TGTGCCAGCAGTGCGAGGGACAGCAACACAGATACGCAGTATTTT	CASSARDSNTDTQYF
-	TRBV9	TRBJ1-1	-	TGTGCCAGCAGGCCGAAGGCTGAAGCTTTCTTT	CASRPKAEAFF
-	TRBV6-2/TRBV6-3	TRBJ1-5	few	TGTGCCAGCAGTTACTCGAACCGCAATCAGCCCCAGCATTTT	CASSYSNRNQPQHF
TRBD1	TRBV7-9	TRBJ2-3	-	TGTGCCAGCAGCTCGACTGGGACAGCAGTCACCGCGGTGCAGTATTTT	CASSSTGTAVTAVQYF
-	TRBV15	TRBJ2-7	few	TGTGCCACCAGCAGAGAAGGACGGGTCTACGAGCAGTACTTC	CATSREGRVYEQYF
-	TRBV20-1	TRBJ2-7	-	TGCAGTGCTAGAGTTGGTCGTCAGTCCTACTACGAGCAGTACTTC	CSARVGRQSYYEQYF
TRBD2	TRBV12-3/TRBV12-4	TRBJ2-1	-	TGTGCCAGCAGGTATAGCGGGGCTGACAATGAGCAGTTCTTC	CASRYSGADNEQFF
-	TRBV7-2	TRBJ2-4	few	TGTGCCAGCAGCTTAGGGGGGGCCCACATTCAGTACTTC	CASSLGGAHIQYF
TRBD2	TRBV28	TRBJ2-1	-	TGTGCCAGCAGCTCTTCCGCTTCCGGTGGACTAGCGGGAGTGGGGTTCTTC	CASSSSASGGLAGVGFF
TRBD2	TRBV3-1	TRBJ2-1	-	TGTGCCAGCAGCTCGACTAGCGGGACGAGGTATGAGCAGTTCTTC	CASSSTSGTRYEQFF
-	TRBV12-3/TRBV12-4	TRBJ2-5	-	TGTGCCAGCAGTTTAGACCGCAGATCGTACCAAGAGACCCAGTACTTC	CASSLDRRSYQETQYF